The entry that follows covers one TCR beta chain sequence. Primers included in the PCR were 60 Vbeta and 13 Jbeta primers. Generated by immunoSEQ multiplex PCR, the TCRdb table keeps only in-frame clones and is missing some. Of about 200,000 clones in the sample, 80% to 85% were seen once. The length of the CDR3 is 15 residues. The V gene end was trimmed by 4 bases and the J gene end by 4 bases; junction bases not matched to a gene: 10. Germline V gene data show CDR1 as SGHNT and CDR2 as YYREEE (reference sequence). The data are from a study of cytomegalovirus exposure and HLA in healthy donors. The J gene is TRBJ1-1, the V gene TRBV5-4; the match to TRBD1 covers 7 bases. The sequencing sample was made of PBMCs. The receptor comes from a woman aged 45 to 65 in good health and CMV-seropositive. The CDR3 reads CASSPPLTGRTEAFF. The CDR3 DNA reads TGTGCCAGCAGCCCGCCCCTGACAGGGCGCACTGAAGCTTTCTTT.